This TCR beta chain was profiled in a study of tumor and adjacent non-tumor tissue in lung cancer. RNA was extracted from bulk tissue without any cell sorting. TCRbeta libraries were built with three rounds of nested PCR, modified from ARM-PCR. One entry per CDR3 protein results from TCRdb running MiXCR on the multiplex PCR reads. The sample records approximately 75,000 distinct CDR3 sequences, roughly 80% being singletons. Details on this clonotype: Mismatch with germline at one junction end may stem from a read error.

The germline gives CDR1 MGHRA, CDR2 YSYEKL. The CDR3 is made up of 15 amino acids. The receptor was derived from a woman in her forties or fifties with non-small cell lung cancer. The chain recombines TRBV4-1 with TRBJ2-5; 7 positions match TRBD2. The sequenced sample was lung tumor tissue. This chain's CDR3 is CASSQAGRDMETQYF. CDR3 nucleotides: TGTGCCAGCAGCCAAGCGGGGCGGGATATGGAGACCCAGTACTTC.